The rows below give T cell receptor beta chains drawn from one sample of a study of T cell responses to AZD1222 COVID-19 vaccine. The data were produced by immunoSEQ multiplex PCR, yet TCRdb's version contains in-frame clones alone and is incomplete. The profile covers some 150,000 clones, with approximately 94% appearing a single time and about 1.9% taken by the ten largest. Here the sequenced sample was peripheral blood, taken on day 0 of AZD1222 vaccination. The receptor source for this set is an adult in good health. Both conserved end residues are part of each CDR3. D genes are given only for firm matches. Size is stated for part of the rows, as once, few or many counts, or as a class when the clone is expanded.

j_call v_call clone_size d_call cdr3_aa cdr3_nt
TRBJ2-2 TRBV6-6 . . CASSHRTGELFF TGTGCCAGCAGCCACCGGACAGGGGAGCTGTTTTTT
TRBJ2-2 TRBV7-2 . TRBD1 CASSSRTGNTGELFF TGTGCCAGCAGCTCCAGGACAGGCAACACCGGGGAGCTGTTTTTT
TRBJ1-6 TRBV7-6 . . CASRYGAESPLHF TGTGCCAGCCGATACGGTGCGGAGTCACCCCTCCACTTT
TRBJ1-1 TRBV9 once . CASSARHTNTEAFF TGTGCCAGCAGCGCCCGACACACGAACACTGAAGCTTTCTTT
TRBJ2-1 TRBV5-8 once TRBD2 CASSHFQTGTRNEQFF TGTGCCAGCTCTCACTTCCAAACCGGGACTAGAAATGAGCAGTTCTTC
TRBJ1-3 TRBV6-5 . TRBD1 CATQGGSSGNTIYF TGTGCCACCCAAGGGGGCTCTTCGGGAAACACCATATATTTT
TRBJ1-1 TRBV3-1/TRBV3-2 . . CASSQVVGNTEAFF TGTGCCAGCAGCCAAGTTGTGGGGAACACTGAAGCTTTCTTT
TRBJ1-2 TRBV2 . . CASSGYADYTF TGTGCCAGCTCGGGTTATGCCGACTACACCTTC
TRBJ2-1 TRBV29-1 . TRBD1 CSTGQDFYYNEQFF TGCAGCACCGGACAGGACTTCTACTACAATGAGCAGTTCTTC
TRBJ2-5 TRBV7-9 . TRBD2 CASSPTFRGGLGGETQYF TGTGCCAGCAGCCCGACGTTCCGCGGGGGGCTCGGTGGGGAGACCCAGTACTTC
TRBJ2-1 TRBV2 . . CASKPDSSYNEQFF TGTGCCAGCAAGCCGGATAGCTCCTACAATGAGCAGTTCTTC
TRBJ1-1 TRBV28 . TRBD1 CASSIPGGRTEAFF TGTGCCAGCAGCATTCCAGGGGGGAGGACTGAAGCTTTCTTT
TRBJ1-1 TRBV14 . TRBD1 CASSQGQGPGTEAFF TGTGCCAGCAGCCAGGGACAGGGCCCGGGCACTGAAGCTTTCTTT
TRBJ1-2 TRBV27 . . CASSLNSGGPNYGYTF TGTGCCAGCAGTTTAAATTCGGGGGGACCTAACTATGGCTACACCTTC
TRBJ2-7 TRBV24-1 . TRBD2 CATTKTSFYYEQYF TGTGCCACCACCAAGACTAGCTTTTACTACGAGCAGTACTTC
TRBJ2-1 TRBV18 . TRBD1 CASSPNRGAIGNEQFF TGTGCCAGCTCACCGAACAGGGGAGCGATTGGCAATGAGCAGTTCTTC
TRBJ1-2 TRBV2 . TRBD1 CGHLYRDRGHYGYTF TGTGGACACCTATATCGGGACAGAGGGCACTATGGCTACACCTTC
TRBJ2-1 TRBV6-5 once . CASSYSGTRFNEQFF TGTGCCAGCAGTTACTCAGGGACCAGGTTCAATGAGCAGTTCTTC
TRBJ1-4 TRBV7-2 . TRBD1 CASSSRTGAPNEKLFF TGTGCCAGCAGCTCTCGGACAGGGGCCCCTAATGAAAAACTGTTTTTT
TRBJ2-7 TRBV6-1 . . CASSEAPVDRYEQYF TGTGCCAGCAGTGAAGCGCCGGTAGACCGCTACGAGCAGTACTTC
TRBJ2-7 TRBV5-6 . TRBD1 CASSTAGTGSYEQYF TGTGCCAGCAGCACCGCCGGGACAGGTTCCTACGAGCAGTACTTC
TRBJ2-2 TRBV5-5 . . CASSFAGKAGELFF TGTGCCAGCAGCTTCGCGGGAAAGGCCGGGGAGCTGTTTTTT
TRBJ2-7 TRBV3-1/TRBV3-2 . . CASSQAASWTLPYEQYF TGTGCCAGCAGCCAAGCCGCCTCGTGGACCCTACCCTACGAGCAGTACTTC